The clone carrying this TCR beta chain came up once. Germline is not matched at one junction end, which may reflect a read error. Germline V lookup: CDR1 PRHDT, CDR2 FYEKMQ (reference sequence). The CDR3 totals 14 residues. Some clones are missing from TCRdb's copy, which holds only in-frame ones; the method was immunoSEQ multiplex PCR. The data contain 65,000 to 70,000 clones, more than 75% of them seen just once; the ten biggest clones take up approximately 2.9%. This sample was included in a study of lymphopenia after photon versus proton radiotherapy. The specimen comprised peripheral blood, sampled from a patient treated with photon-based radiotherapy. This sequence originates from a woman between 70 and 85 years old with pancreatic cancer. V usage is TRBV13 and J usage is TRBJ1-3, with D perhaps matching TRBD1 (6 bases). The CDR3 DNA follows: TGTGCCAGCAGCATAGGAGGGGGTGGAAACACCATATATTTT. Its protein is CASSIGGGGNTIYF.